The present entry profiles one T cell receptor beta chain with its context. Antigen unknown. The read is 3 residues too short to cover the CDR3 end, so that end is filled in from the germline J gene. The source of the sample is a study of T cells in women clearing cervical HPV infection. Germline loops: CDR1 LNHDA, CDR2 SQIVND (reference sequence). The CDR3 length is 14 residues. Study-wide results and limits: A classifier using richness and V gene abundances reached an AUC of over 0.75.

Some clones are missing from TCRdb's copy, which holds only in-frame ones; the method was immunoSEQ multiplex PCR. The table lists about 27,000 clones. The chain employs TRBV19 and TRBJ2-3, with D maybe TRBD1 (6 bases). This sequence originates from a woman between 18 and 69 years old with a cervical HPV16 infection that either progressed to CIN3+ or cleared (not recorded which). Sequenced: blood buffy coat. Here the CDR3 reads CASRNTGTQETQYF. Partial CDR3 DNA: TGTGCCAGTAGAAATACAGGGACCCAAGAGACG.